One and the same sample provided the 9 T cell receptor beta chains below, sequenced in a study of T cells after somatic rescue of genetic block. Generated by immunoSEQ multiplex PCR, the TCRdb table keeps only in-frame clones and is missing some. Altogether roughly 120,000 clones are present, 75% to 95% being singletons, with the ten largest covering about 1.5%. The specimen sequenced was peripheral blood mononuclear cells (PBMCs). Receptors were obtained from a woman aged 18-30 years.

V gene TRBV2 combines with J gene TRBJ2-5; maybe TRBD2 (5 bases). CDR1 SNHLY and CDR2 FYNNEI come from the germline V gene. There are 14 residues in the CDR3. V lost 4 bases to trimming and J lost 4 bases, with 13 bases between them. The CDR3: CASSVTLAGETQYF. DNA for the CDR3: TGTGCCAGCAGTGTGACCCTAGCAGGAGAGACCCAGTACTTC. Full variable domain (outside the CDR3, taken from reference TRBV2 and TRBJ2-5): EPEVTQTPSHQVTQMGQEVILRCVPISNHLYFYWYRQILGQKVEFLVSFYNNEISEKSEIFDDQFSVERPDGSNFTLKIRSTKLEDSAMYFCASSVTLAGETQYFGPGTRLLVL.

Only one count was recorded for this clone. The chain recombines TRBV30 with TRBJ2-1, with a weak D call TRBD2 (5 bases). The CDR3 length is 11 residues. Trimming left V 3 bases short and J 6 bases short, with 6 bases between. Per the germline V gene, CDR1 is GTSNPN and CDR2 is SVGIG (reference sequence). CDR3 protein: CAWRDSNEQFF. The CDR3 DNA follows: TGTGCCTGGAGGGACTCCAATGAGCAGTTCTTC.

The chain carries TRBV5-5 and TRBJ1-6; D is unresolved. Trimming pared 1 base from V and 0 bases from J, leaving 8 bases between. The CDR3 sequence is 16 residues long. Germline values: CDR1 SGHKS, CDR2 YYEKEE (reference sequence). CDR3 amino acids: CASSLRPLSYNSPLHF. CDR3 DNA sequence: TGTGCCAGCAGCTTGAGGCCGCTCTCCTATAATTCACCCCTCCACTTT.

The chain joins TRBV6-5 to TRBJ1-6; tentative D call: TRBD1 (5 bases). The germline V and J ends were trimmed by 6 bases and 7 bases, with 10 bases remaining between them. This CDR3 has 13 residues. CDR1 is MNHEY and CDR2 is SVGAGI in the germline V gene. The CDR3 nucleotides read TGTGCCAGCAGGGGACTTATAAATTCACCCCTCCACTTT. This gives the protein CASRGLINSPLHF.

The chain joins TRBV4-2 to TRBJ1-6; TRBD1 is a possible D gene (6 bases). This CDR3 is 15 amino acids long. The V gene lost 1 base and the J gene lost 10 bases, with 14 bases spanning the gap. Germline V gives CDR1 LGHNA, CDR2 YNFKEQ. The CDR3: CASSQVGGLESPLHF. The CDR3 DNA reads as TGTGCCAGCAGCCAAGTAGGGGGGCTGGAGTCACCCCTCCACTTT.

The CDR3 region has the DNA TGTGCCAGCAGGGGGCAAGGGGTGTCCTACGAGCAGTACTTC. It translates to CASRGQGVSYEQYF. The chain recombines TRBV28 with TRBJ2-7; tentative D call: TRBD1 (5 bases). The CDR3 is 14 residues long. The V end lost 6 bases, the J end lost 1 base, and 13 bases lay between the germline ends. Germline V CDR1 and CDR2: MDHEN, SYDVKM.

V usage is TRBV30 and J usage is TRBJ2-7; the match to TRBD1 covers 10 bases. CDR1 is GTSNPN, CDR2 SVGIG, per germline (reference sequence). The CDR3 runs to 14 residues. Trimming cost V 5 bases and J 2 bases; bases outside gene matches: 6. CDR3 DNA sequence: TGTGCCTGGGGCGGTGGACAGGGGGCCTACGAGCAGTACTTC. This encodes CAWGGGQGAYEQYF.

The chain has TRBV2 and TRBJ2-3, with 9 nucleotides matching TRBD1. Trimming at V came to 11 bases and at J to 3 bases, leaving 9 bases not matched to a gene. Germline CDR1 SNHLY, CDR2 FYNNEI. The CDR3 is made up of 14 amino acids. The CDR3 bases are TGTGCCGGGGACAGGGAATTTCGTACAGATACGCAGTATTTT. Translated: CAGDREFRTDTQYF.

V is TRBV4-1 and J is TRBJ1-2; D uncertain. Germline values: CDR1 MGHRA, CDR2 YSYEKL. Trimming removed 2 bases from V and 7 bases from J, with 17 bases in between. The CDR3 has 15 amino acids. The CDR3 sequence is CASSQTSTWEGGYTF. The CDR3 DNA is TGCGCCAGCAGCCAAACTTCAACTTGGGAGGGTGGCTACACCTTC.